A single sample gave rise to the 8 T cell receptor beta chains below, sequenced in a study of blood T cell repertoires in COVID-19. Only in-frame clones appear in the TCRdb table, and some are missing; sequencing was by immunoSEQ multiplex PCR. The table shows 250,000 to 300,000 clones, with 88% occurring only once. The sample comprised PBMCs or T cells enriched from blood (not recorded which). The source is a woman aged 25-40 years who had recovered from COVID-19.

In this sample, this clone turned up once. The chain employs TRBV6-5 and TRBJ2-7; the match to TRBD2 covers 10 bases. Looked up from germline, CDR1 is MNHEY and CDR2 is SVGAGI. This CDR3 comprises 15 residues. Germline trimming cut 5 bases from V and 0 bases from J; bases unmatched to any gene: 4. The CDR3 DNA reads TGTGCCAGCAGTACTAGCGGGGCCAGCTCCTACGAGCAGTACTTC. As protein: CASSTSGASSYEQYF.

This rearrangement joins TRBV4-1 to TRBJ2-7; 10 bases are a match to TRBD2. Germline V lookup: CDR1 MGHRA, CDR2 YSYEKL. V shed 4 bases, J shed 3 bases, and the junction held 6 bases outside the gene matches. The CDR3 spans 15 residues. The CDR3 protein is CASSPRTSGNYEQYF. The CDR3 region has the DNA TGCGCCAGCAGCCCGCGGACTAGCGGTAACTACGAGCAGTACTTC.

The chain links TRBV19 to TRBJ2-3, with 10 bases that match TRBD2. The CDR3 is 16 residues long. Per germline, CDR1 LNHDA and CDR2 SQIVND (reference sequence). With V trimmed by 3 bases and J by 0 bases, 3 bases remained unmatched. CDR3 loop: CASSMATSGSTDTQYF. The CDR3, as DNA: TGTGCCAGTAGTATGGCGACTAGCGGGAGCACAGATACGCAGTATTTT.

This sequence joins TRBV24-1 and TRBJ1-6, with no clear D. V was cut by 8 bases and J by 0 bases, with 19 bases left in between. The germline V gene has CDR1 KGHDR and CDR2 SFDVKD. This CDR3 contains 18 residues. The DNA of the CDR3 is TGTGCCACCAACTTTCCTCGACGGGGAAGCTCCTATAATTCACCCCTCCACTTT. The encoded protein is CATNFPRRGSSYNSPLHF.

This chain connects TRBV5-5 to TRBJ1-6, with a possible D match to TRBD1 (5 bases). The CDR3 contains 18 residues. The ends were cut back, 4 bases at V and 7 bases at J, with 24 bases in the middle. CDR1 SGHKS and CDR2 YYEKEE come from the germline V gene (reference sequence). CDR3 residues: CASSPTPTARMGNSPLHF. CDR3 bases: TGTGCCAGCAGCCCAACCCCGACAGCTCGAATGGGGAATTCACCCCTCCACTTT.

The rearrangement links TRBV24-1 to TRBJ2-3; D might be TRBD2 (6 bases). The CDR3 has 15 residues. Germline CDR1 and CDR2: KGHDR and SFDVKD. The V end was cut by 3 bases, the J end by 2 bases, with 11 bases between. The CDR3 here is CATSDTGGNTDTQYF. DNA of the CDR3: TGTGCCACCAGTGATACCGGGGGTAACACAGATACGCAGTATTTT.

This chain joins TRBV28 and TRBJ2-5; TRBD1 aligns across 8 bases. The CDR3 covers 14 residues. CDR1 and CDR2 (germline): MDHEN, SYDVKM. The trim removed 5 bases at V and 6 bases at J, leaving 8 bases unmatched. In nucleotides, the CDR3 is TGTGCCAGCAGTCCTCGGACAGGGTTGAAGACCCAGTACTTC. It yields the protein CASSPRTGLKTQYF.

The J gene is TRBJ1-2, the V gene TRBV19; 10 bases fit TRBD1. CDR3 length: 15 amino acids. The trim removed 8 bases at V and 4 bases at J, leaving 10 bases unmatched. In germline, CDR1 is LNHDA, CDR2 SQIVND (reference sequence). Here the CDR3 reads CASQPRGQGFYGYTF. CDR3 sequence (DNA): TGTGCCAGTCAGCCCAGGGGACAGGGGTTCTATGGCTACACCTTC.